The source of this TCR beta chain is a study of graft-versus-host responses after intestinal transplantation (dated by TCRdb to the early 2020s). A note on the overall study: The transplants that recipients got were multivisceral, liver-intestinal, or isolated intestinal. Anti-thymocyte globulin induction was given to all recipients, followed by maintenance tacrolimus and steroids for 2 to 3 years. After intestinal transplantation, graft-versus-host and host-versus-graft alloreactive T cell clones in the graft, circulation and bone marrow were tracked using bulk TCR-beta CDR3 sequencing. Alloreactive clones were identified by sequencing pre-transplant mixed lymphocyte reaction products and comparing them with unstimulated pre-transplant donor and recipient T cells. Of the 20 to 30 intestinal transplant recipients enrolled in the cohort, one of whom was a retransplant, a few patients without pretransplant specimens were excluded. Donor T cell macrochimerism was defined as a peak of at least 4% donor T cells among recipient peripheral blood mononuclear cells. Samples from a few later patients were sequenced in-house on an Illumina MiSeq with MiXCR processing rather than by the commercial service.

Taken from the germline V gene (reference sequence), the CDR1 and CDR2 loops are LNHDA and SQIVND. Relative to germline, V is 6 bases shorter and J is 0 bases shorter, with 6 bases between their ends. Counted from cysteine to phenylalanine, this CDR3 has 13 amino acids. Left in the record is the CDR3 DNA by itself, 39 bases read in frame from the first base. Library construction relied on the immunoSEQ multiplex PCR assay. High-throughput TCR-beta CDR3 sequencing of genomic DNA from most patients was performed by Adaptive Biotechnologies. The paper's data handling went like this. TCR sequencing data were retrieved from Adaptive's ImmunoSEQ software for 18 patients, whereas a few other patients were processed with MiXCR and VDJtools. CDR3 nucleotide sequences shared between donor and recipient were removed because their origin could not be assigned. Alloreactive clones required at least 2-fold expansion over unstimulated cells and minimum CFSE-low frequency of 0.002% (template counts) or 0.001% (read counts). Clones detected in sequenced pre-transplant spleen, lymph node, or MLR CFSE-low populations of the donor or recipient were defined as mappable. Cumulative frequency of alloreactive clones was calculated as a percentage of all sequences weighted by copy number. TCRdb retrieved this table from immuneACCESS and kept in-frame rearrangements only. Not all clones are present; in checked studies, unresolved V genes account for under half, and no reason is known for the remainder. Clonal size and the V and J genes are those of that table, whereas D and trimming came from the DNA. The sample table holds 5,500 to 6,000 clones, of which roughly 80% were seen once. Jointly, the top ten make up 6% to 8% of the sample.

Overall study outcomes, separate from this receptor: The conclusions were limited by the relatively low number and heterogeneity of the intestinal transplant patients. In the allografts of patients with donor T cell macrochimerism, GvH to HvG T cell clonal ratios were high. Early after transplant, peak levels of circulating GvH clones were found to be associated with declines in HvG clones. GvH clones were detected in recipient bone marrow, and some of these GvH clones were observed earlier in ileal mucosa or blood, consistent with an intestinal mucosal origin.

Dithiothreitol, EDTA incubations and collagenase D digestion were used to isolate intraepithelial and lamina propria lymphocytes from graft specimens. Bulk TCR-beta sequencing was performed on serial intestinal graft biopsy specimens collected as late as 600 days after transplant. A note on this clone: Its binding antigen is unknown. The record has no base qualities; no much larger clone is one base away. The sample contains more than one DNA sequence encoding this CDR3.

The receptor's source is a human patient who received an intestinal transplant, so some T cells may come from the graft donor. This material consisted of ileum tissue, taken about 230 days after intestinal transplant. The chain was built from TRBV19 and TRBJ1-5, with the identity of the D gene unclear. For the CDR3, the sequence is CASRVDSNQPQHF. The DNA reads as follows: TGTGCCAGTAGGGTCGATAGCAATCAGCCCCAGCATTTT.